This TCR beta chain came from a study of beta chain features in type 1 diabetes. Deletions cut 8 bases from V and 3 bases from J, with 13 bases between. This CDR3 has 13 amino acids. CDR1 SNHLY and CDR2 FYNNEI come from the germline V gene. Sorting of CD4+ naive, central memory, regulatory and stem cell-like memory cells was performed via CD45RO/CCR7/CD25/CD127/CD95/CD27. Overall study findings and caveats: It was not settled here whether HLA type affects TCRB rearrangement. Moderate yet significant TCRB CDR3 shortening was seen in Type 1 diabetes patients in all four CD4+ subsets.

The isolated RNA, all of it, was reverse transcribed, so expressed TCRB transcripts were what got sequenced. TCRdb's copy holds only in-frame clones and misses some; the assay was immunoSEQ multiplex PCR. The sample consists of approximately 170,000 clones, approximately 8.4% of them appearing once. A few counts support this clone. The antigen is unknown. This clonotype originated in a man between 18 and 35 years old with type 1 diabetes. V gene TRBV2 combines with J gene TRBJ2-5; tentatively, D is TRBD1 (5 bases). Sequencing was carried out using central memory CD4+ T cells from blood. The chain's CDR3 is CASAFRVEETQYF. The CDR3 nucleotides read TGTGCCAGCGCGTTCAGGGTTGAAGAGACCCAGTACTTC.